The present TCR beta chain was sequenced within a study of patients and donors after allogeneic stem cell transplantation. One entry per CDR3 protein, called by TCRdb with MiXCR from the RT-PCR reads. Counted here are about a million distinct CDR3 sequences, more than 15% occurring once; the ten biggest clones make up under 6.5%. The V and J ends lost 8 bases and 4 bases, in that order; junction bases with no gene match: 11. The CDR3 contains 15 residues. The source material was blood, either unsorted or a sorted T cell fraction (not recorded which). J is TRBJ1-3 and V is TRBV12-3 or TRBV12-4; the match to TRBD1 covers 7 bases. The receptor was isolated from a human donor who was either an allogeneic HSCT recipient or a stem cell or donor lymphocyte infusion donor (not recorded which). It is not recorded whose cells these are; they may come from a transplant donor. CDR3 coding DNA: TGTGCCAGCCTGCCTGGGGACAGTAGAGGAAACACCATATATTTT. It is translated as CASLPGDSRGNTIYF.